This T cell receptor beta chain was obtained from a study of identical twins. Findings and limits, study-wide: Insertions were reduced in abundant cord blood beta clonotypes but not in memory repertoires. Twin pairs' shared out-of-frame alpha sequences were enriched in low generation probability. Partly confounded zero-insertion analyses could result from invariant MAIT and iNKT cells.

There are 14 residues in the CDR3. Germline CDR1 DFQATT, CDR2 SNEGSKA (reference sequence). V was clipped by 2 bases and J by 2 bases, with 12 bases between them. Healthy Caucasians alone served as donors. TCRdb re-called the 5' RACE reads with MiXCR, one entry per CDR3 protein. This sample has 200,000 to 250,000 distinct CDR3 sequences, with approximately 8.3% found just once. Many counts were recorded for this clonotype. Its specificity is not known. This sample also belongs to another study, concerning yellow fever vaccine responses in identical twins.

This TCR was recovered from a woman younger than 35 in good health. Sequencing was performed on memory (CD45RO+) T cells sorted from blood. V gene TRBV20-1 combines with J gene TRBJ2-5, with D uncertain. The CDR3, as DNA: TGCAGTGCTAGACTTCAAAGCTTACAAGAGACCCAGTACTTC. Residues: CSARLQSLQETQYF.